This TCR beta chain was recovered during a study of blood T cell repertoires in COVID-19 (dated by TCRdb to 2018 to 2020). For the wider study: Collaborator samples came from the United States, Italy and Spain and covered acute and convalescent phases of COVID-19. Subjects who had been exposed to COVID-19, were actively infected with it, or had recovered from it provided the deeply sampled blood TCRbeta repertoires that made up the dataset. The prospective study material was composed of cDNA or gDNA derived from T cells, B-cell-depleted T cells, or PBMCs. A freely available public database, intended as a resource for researchers studying the immune response to SARS-CoV-2, is where the repertoires were released. The samples were drawn from two sources: the first 160 participants of the ongoing ImmuneRACE study, and fewer than 1,500 subjects contributed by 6 global collaborators. Nearly every sample came with metadata listing a de-identified subject ID, COVID-19 status, age in years and sex. Where HLA class I and class II types were available, the types were taken from metadata supplied by the sample provider, not from assay-based typing. What the work shows at the level of the full study, not this receptor alone: Clinical and demographic metadata were provided uncurated, with the amount varying by source and participant.

A distance of 11 bases separates the germline ends of V and J, which lose 4 bases and 1 base respectively. Reading from cysteine to phenylalanine, the CDR3 counts 16 amino acids. The kept DNA is CDR3 alone, 48 bases in frame from the first base. CDR1 and CDR2 were assigned from the germline V gene (reference sequence) as LGHDT and YNNKEL. At one collaborating source in Seattle, patients were enrolled during active infection and were followed longitudinally through the course of disease. The collaborating institutions used their own protocols to collect whole blood in K2EDTA tubes. For TCRbeta analysis, collaborators shipped samples in one of three forms: frozen whole blood, isolated PBMCs, or DNA extracted from either of those sample types. Turning to this clone: Its binding antigen is unknown. Base qualities were left out, and no much larger clone turns up one base away.

TCRbeta CDR3 regions were amplified from genomic DNA by means of the immunoSEQ Assay, a bias-controlled multiplex PCR. The study's own analysis went as follows. Nucleated cell counts per sample were estimated from amplification of reference gene primers within the assay. Sequence reads were collapsed and filtered to measure the absolute abundance of every unique TCRbeta CDR3 rearrangement. Productive Simpson clonality was computed per sample as the square root of Simpson's diversity index over productive rearrangements. The table was pulled from immuneACCESS by TCRdb, which kept in-frame rearrangements only. Such tables lose some clones; where checked, under half of the loss comes from unresolved V genes, and the rest has no known cause. V and J calls and clone size are as listed in that table; D and trimming were resolved from the DNA. The sample contains some 160,000 clones, approximately 86% of them found a single time. The ten largest clones add up to approximately 8% of the sample.

The V and J genes are TRBV3-1 (or the pseudogene TRBV3-2) and TRBJ1-6; TRBD1 is possibly the D segment (5 matching bases). The TCR sequence derives from a woman older than 75 with COVID-19, enrolled during active disease. The specimen sequenced was peripheral blood. The DNA is as follows: TGTGCCAGCAGCCTCGACAGTAGGTCCTATAATTCACCCCTCCACTTT. Its translation reads: CASSLDSRSYNSPLHF.